The 27 T cell receptor beta chains presented below share a single source sample, sequenced in a study of CD8 T cells in ankylosing spondylitis. TCRdb fed the 5' RACE reads into MiXCR, producing one record per CDR3 protein. This table holds 350,000 or so distinct CDR3 sequences, roughly 14% found once. Input material: blood, either unsorted or a sorted T cell fraction (not recorded which). These receptors came from a male donor with ankylosing spondylitis or in good health (not recorded which).

The CDR3 here is CSARAGNSLNTEAFF. The CDR3 coding sequence is TGCAGTGCTAGAGCGGGGAACAGCTTGAACACTGAAGCTTTCTTT. V usage is TRBV20-1 and J usage is TRBJ1-1; D gene unclear. The CDR3 is 15 residues long. Germline V CDR1 and CDR2: DFQATT, SNEGSKA (reference sequence). Trimming removed 1 base from V and 0 bases from J, with 12 bases in between.

The chain is built from TRBV27 and TRBJ1-4, with 7 bases identical to TRBD1. Germline V lookup: CDR1 MNHEY, CDR2 SMNVEV (reference sequence). This CDR3 spans 13 amino acids. Unmatched junction bases numbered 6, after V lost 10 bases and J lost 4 bases. This chain's CDR3 is CATTGAVNEKLFF. The CDR3 nucleotides are TGTGCCACCACAGGGGCAGTTAATGAAAAACTGTTTTTT.

This clonotype was seen only a few times. The rearrangement joins TRBV12-3 or TRBV12-4 to TRBJ1-6; D not certain. V shed 3 bases and J shed 8 bases, with 11 bases lying between them. The CDR3 extends over 14 amino acids. In nucleotides, the CDR3 is TGTGCCAGCAGTTTGTGGGTTGGAGATTCACCCCTCCACTTT. Translated, it gives CASSLWVGDSPLHF.

This clonotype was seen at least ten times. V gene TRBV2 combines with J gene TRBJ1-5; 8 bases line up with TRBD1. V was pared by 6 bases and J by 7 bases, with 5 bases of the junction left unmatched. Per germline, CDR1 SNHLY and CDR2 FYNNEI. The CDR3 is 13 residues long. Written as DNA, the CDR3 is TGTGCCAGCAGCCTGGACAGGGACCAGCCCCAGCATTTT. Its protein is CASSLDRDQPQHF.

The rearrangement links TRBV12-3 or TRBV12-4 to TRBJ1-1, with TRBD1 as a possible D gene (6 bases). V dropped 7 bases and J dropped 4 bases, with 16 bases sitting between them. The CDR3 is made up of 14 amino acids. CDR3 sequence (DNA): TGTGCCAGCACCCAAACAGGGAGGGGCACTGAAGCTTTCTTT. This codes for CASTQTGRGTEAFF.

CDR3 amino acids: CASSFQGPQETQYF. CDR3 nucleotides: TGTGCCAGCAGTTTTCAGGGACCACAAGAGACCCAGTACTTC. V is TRBV27 and J is TRBJ2-5, with D perhaps being TRBD1 or TRBD2 (5 bases each). Deletions cut 3 bases from V and 2 bases from J, with 10 bases between. Germline V gene sequence: CDR1 MNHEY, CDR2 SMNVEV (reference sequence). The CDR3 loop spans 14 amino acids.

Ten or more counts support this clonotype. V gene TRBV5-1 combines with J gene TRBJ1-1, with D perhaps matching TRBD1 (6 bases). The CDR3 is made up of 14 amino acids. Per the germline V gene, CDR1 is SGHRS and CDR2 is YFSETQ. Trimming took off 2 bases at V and 5 bases at J, with 13 bases between the two ends. CDR3 amino acids: CASSFTQGGTEAFF. CDR3 DNA sequence: TGCGCCAGCAGCTTCACACAGGGTGGGACTGAAGCTTTCTTT. Combining the CDR3 with reference TRBV5-1 and TRBJ1-1 gives the whole variable domain KAGVTQTPRYLIKTRGQQVTLSCSPISGHRSVSWYQQTPGQGLQFLFEYFSETQRNKGNFPGRFSGRQFSNSRSEMNVSTLELGDSALYLCASSFTQGGTEAFFGQGTRLTVV.

A few counts support this clonotype. The V gene is TRBV6-1, the J gene TRBJ1-4; D call uncertain. The CDR3 is 15 amino acids. With 6 bases removed from V and 3 bases from J, the gap between germline ends came to 14 bases. Germline CDR1 reads MNHNS; CDR2 reads SASEGT. The CDR3 here is CASRPVGEANEKLFF. As DNA, the CDR3 is TGTGCCAGCAGACCTGTCGGGGAAGCTAATGAAAAACTGTTTTTT.

This clonotype has only a few counts. J is TRBJ1-4 and V is TRBV11-2; maybe TRBD1 (6 bases). Germline CDR1 and CDR2: SGHAT and FQNNGV. The CDR3 totals 18 residues. V lost 5 bases and J 3 bases, leaving 22 bases between the germline ends. CDR3 region: CASSLRPGGQDSNEKLFF. The CDR3 coding sequence is TGTGCCAGCAGCCTAAGGCCCGGGGGCCAGGATTCTAATGAAAAACTGTTTTTT.

The V gene is TRBV7-9, the J gene TRBJ1-2; possibly TRBD1 for D (5 bases). Trimming cost V 1 base and J 4 bases, with 16 bases left between them. There are 16 residues in the CDR3. Germline V gives CDR1 SEHNR, CDR2 FQNEAQ (reference sequence). The CDR3 bases are TGTGCCAGCAGCTTAGGGACAAGTCAACGGGCCTATGGCTACACCTTC. It yields the protein CASSLGTSQRAYGYTF.

This clonotype turned up a few times. J is TRBJ1-2 and V is TRBV20-1, with TRBD1 as a possible D gene (5 bases). In germline, CDR1 is DFQATT, CDR2 SNEGSKA (reference sequence). This CDR3 has 14 residues. Trimming pared 6 bases from V and 4 bases from J, leaving 18 bases between. The CDR3 protein is CSAASGTDFYGYTF. The CDR3 bases are TGCAGTGCCGCCTCCGGGACCGACTTCTATGGCTACACCTTC.

A few counts support this clonotype. V is TRBV6-1 and J is TRBJ1-4; the D gene is possibly TRBD1 (5 bases). The V and J ends lost 8 bases and 0 bases respectively, with 13 bases between them. The germline gives CDR1 MNHNS, CDR2 SASEGT. The CDR3 runs 15 residues. Here the CDR3 DNA reads TGTGCCAGCTCTGACAGATCCGCAACTAATGAAAAACTGTTTTTT. Translated, it gives CASSDRSATNEKLFF.

This clonotype appeared a few times. This rearrangement joins TRBV7-6 to TRBJ2-3; no firm D call. V shed 4 bases and J shed 6 bases, with 11 bases lying between them. CDR3 size: 13 residues. Germline V CDR1 and CDR2: SGHVS, FNYEAQ. CDR3 in amino acids: CASSSGRKDTQYF. DNA of the CDR3: TGTGCCAGCAGCTCGGGCCGGAAGGATACGCAGTATTTT.

This clonotype showed up just a few times. The chain employs TRBV27 and TRBJ1-5, with TRBD1 matching 11 bases. The CDR3 is made up of 16 amino acids. Unmatched junction bases numbered 11, after V lost 8 bases and J lost 5 bases. CDR1 and CDR2 (germline): MNHEY, SMNVEV (reference sequence). CDR3 nucleotide sequence: TGTGCCAGCGGACCTGGGACAGGGGGGAGGGATCAGCCCCAGCATTTT. Its translation is CASGPGTGGRDQPQHF.

This clonotype was recorded a few times. The CDR3 DNA is TGCGCCAGCAGCCAAGTCCTAGCGGGAGGTGGGACAGATACGCAGTATTTT. As protein: CASSQVLAGGGTDTQYF. The rearrangement joins TRBV4-1 to TRBJ2-3; 11 bases are a match to TRBD2. Germline V gene sequence: CDR1 MGHRA, CDR2 YSYEKL. After removal of 1 base from V and 3 bases from J, the junction contained 6 bases not matched to a gene. The CDR3 spans 17 residues.

In its sample, this clonotype was seen a few times. The genes are TRBV19 and TRBJ2-1, with D uncertain. CDR3 length equals 15 residues. V lost 8 bases, J lost 1 base, and 15 bases lay in between. Germline assignment: CDR1 LNHDA and CDR2 SQIVND (reference sequence). As DNA, the CDR3 is TGTGCCAGTCGATCGCGGACGATGTCCTACAATGAGCAGTTCTTC. Translation gives CASRSRTMSYNEQFF. The whole variable domain, remainder taken from reference TRBV19 and TRBJ2-1, is DGGITQSPKYLFRKEGQNVTLSCEQNLNHDAMYWYRQDPGQGLRLIYYSQIVNDFQKGDIAEGYSVSREKKESFPLTVTSAQKNPTAFYLCASRSRTMSYNEQFFGPGTRLTVL.

This clonotype was seen more than once but under ten times. V usage is TRBV5-1 and J usage is TRBJ2-1, with a possible D match to TRBD1 (6 bases). V lost 7 bases, J lost 1 base, and 9 bases lay in between. The V gene's germline CDR1 is SGHRS and CDR2 YFSETQ. The CDR3 length is 13 residues. The CDR3 is CASRQASYNEQFF. CDR3 bases: TGCGCCAGCCGACAGGCTTCCTACAATGAGCAGTTCTTC.

This clonotype was seen only a few times. The V and J genes are TRBV12-3 or TRBV12-4 and TRBJ2-7, with a possible D match to TRBD2 (7 bases). The CDR3 runs to 11 residues. V was clipped by 8 bases and J by 6 bases, with 11 bases between them. The DNA for the CDR3 is TGTGCCAGCCGGGGGGCAGGCGAGCAGTACTTC. It translates to CASRGAGEQYF.

This rearrangement joins TRBV6-1 to TRBJ2-7; D may be TRBD1 (6 bases). Trimming shortened V by 6 bases and J by 3 bases, and 12 bases separated the two germline ends. CDR3 length equals 13 residues. CDR1 MNHNS and CDR2 SASEGT come from the germline V gene. Here the CDR3 reads CASRGAGVYEQYF. The CDR3 nucleotides are TGTGCCAGCAGAGGGGCAGGGGTCTACGAGCAGTACTTC.

A few counts support this clonotype. The V call is TRBV18, the J call TRBJ2-2, with D tentatively TRBD1 or TRBD2 (5 bases each). The CDR3 totals 15 residues. Germline assignment: CDR1 KGHSH and CDR2 LQKENI. The ends were cut back, 5 bases at V and 5 bases at J, with 15 bases in the middle. The CDR3 DNA reads TGTGCCAGCTCAGGGGACGCCGCGAGAACCGGGGAGCTGTTTTTT. Its protein is CASSGDAARTGELFF.

This clonotype was observed a handful of times. The chain links TRBV20-1 to TRBJ2-7, with 8 bases matching TRBD2. Trimming took 6 bases from V and 4 from J; bases not matched to a gene: 20. The CDR3 runs to 17 residues. Germline V gene lookup returns CDR1 DFQATT and CDR2 SNEGSKA (reference sequence). The CDR3 nucleotides read TGCAGTGCGCTAGACCCCCGAGCGGGAGCGAGTAGGTACGAGCAGTACTTC. Its translation is CSALDPRAGASRYEQYF.

This clonotype was observed a handful of times. V gene TRBV7-9 combines with J gene TRBJ2-1, with 11 nucleotides matching TRBD1. This CDR3 has 15 residues. Germline-derived CDR1 and CDR2 are SEHNR and FQNEAQ (reference sequence). V lost 5 bases and J lost 4; bases outside the gene matches: 4. The CDR3 is CASSRTGGSYNEQFF. CDR3 DNA: TGTGCCAGCAGCCGGACAGGGGGCAGTTACAATGAGCAGTTCTTC.

The chain combines TRBV5-1 with TRBJ2-2; 7 positions agree with TRBD1. The CDR3 loop spans 15 amino acids. With V trimmed by 3 bases and J by 10 bases, 12 bases remained unmatched. Germline values: CDR1 SGHRS, CDR2 YFSETQ. The CDR3 coding sequence is TGCGCCAGCAGCTGGACAGGTGATCTTCGGCTGGAGCTGTTTTTT. It encodes CASSWTGDLRLELFF.

The genes are TRBV7-8 and TRBJ2-7, with a possible D match to TRBD1 (6 bases). The CDR3 consists of 16 residues. Looked up from germline, CDR1 is SGHVS and CDR2 is FQNEAQ. The ends were cut back, 5 bases at V and 2 bases at J, with 19 bases in the middle. The DNA of the CDR3 is TGTGCCAGCAGCGCGATACAGGGTCTAGCTACCTACGAGCAGTACTTC. Translating it yields CASSAIQGLATYEQYF.

The chain recombines TRBV2 with TRBJ1-3; D is uncertain. CDR1 is SNHLY and CDR2 is FYNNEI in the germline V gene. V was trimmed by 7 bases and J by 2 bases, leaving 15 bases between them. There are 15 residues in the CDR3. The CDR3: CASNPYRITGNTIYF. The CDR3, as DNA: TGTGCCAGCAACCCCTATAGGATAACTGGAAACACCATATATTTT.

The chain couples TRBV28 to TRBJ2-5; the D gene is possibly TRBD2 (5 bases). Trimming left V 2 bases short and J 2 bases short, with 15 bases between. The CDR3 extends over 16 amino acids. Germline CDR1 reads MDHEN; CDR2 reads SYDVKM. For the CDR3, the DNA is TGTGCCAGCAGTTTACTGGGGTCGGGGAAACAAGAGACCCAGTACTTC. Protein: CASSLLGSGKQETQYF.

This chain uses TRBV19 with TRBJ1-5; D is uncertain. This CDR3 has 15 residues. Germline CDR1 is LNHDA and CDR2 is SQIVND (reference sequence). Between the trimmed V and J ends, which lost 1 base and 4 bases, there was a span of 11 bases. This chain's CDR3 is CASSIAETLNQPQHF. CDR3 DNA sequence: TGTGCCAGTAGTATAGCGGAGACCCTAAATCAGCCCCAGCATTTT. Full variable domain (outside the CDR3, taken from reference TRBV19 and TRBJ1-5): DGGITQSPKYLFRKEGQNVTLSCEQNLNHDAMYWYRQDPGQGLRLIYYSQIVNDFQKGDIAEGYSVSREKKESFPLTVTSAQKNPTAFYLCASSIAETLNQPQHFGDGTRLSIL.